Below, 8 T cell receptor beta chains from the same sample are listed, as sequenced in a study of T cell responses to AZD1222 COVID-19 vaccine. Method: immunoSEQ multiplex PCR; TCRdb's copy keeps in-frame clones and lacks some. This sample has 100,000 to 150,000 clones, with 91% found just once. The source was peripheral blood, collected 28 days after the second AZD1222 dose. Receptor source: an adult who received the AZD1222 COVID-19 vaccine.

CDR3 bases: TGTGCCAGCAGCCGGAATTTCGGGCAAATAGCTTTCTTT. It codes for CASSRNFGQIAFF. V usage is TRBV7-8 and J usage is TRBJ1-1; D ambiguous. Germline values: CDR1 SGHVS, CDR2 FQNEAQ. Trimming took off 5 bases at V and 10 bases at J, with 17 bases between the two ends. This CDR3 is 13 amino acids long.

This rearrangement joins TRBV5-1 to TRBJ1-3, with 7 nucleotides matching TRBD1. CDR3 length: 16 amino acids. The V segment lost 1 base and the J segment 5 bases; nucleotides outside the gene matches: 9. Germline lookup yields CDR1 SGHRS and CDR2 YFSETQ. The CDR3 here is CASSLSPQGRRNTIYF. CDR3 nucleotides: TGCGCCAGCAGCTTGTCCCCACAGGGGAGGAGAAACACCATATATTTT.

The chain joins TRBV20-1 to TRBJ2-3, with TRBD1 matching over 10 bases. Germline V gene data show CDR1 as DFQATT and CDR2 as SNEGSKA (reference sequence). J lost 4 bases, V lost 5 bases, and 9 bases had no gene match. The CDR3 runs 15 residues. CDR3: CSARDRGRASDTQYF. The CDR3 DNA sequence: TGCAGTGCTCGTGACAGGGGGCGCGCATCAGATACGCAGTATTTT.

The rearrangement links TRBV20-1 to TRBJ2-1; 8 bases are shared with TRBD2. The V gene's germline CDR1 is DFQATT and CDR2 SNEGSKA (reference sequence). V shed 6 bases, J shed 8 bases, and the junction held 3 bases outside the gene matches. CDR3 size: 11 residues. CDR3 sequence reads: CSASGLDEQFF. The CDR3 DNA reads as TGCAGTGCGTCGGGACTAGATGAGCAGTTCTTC.

The chain couples TRBV4-3 to TRBJ2-2; maybe TRBD2 (6 bases). Germline CDR1 and CDR2: LGHNA and YSLEER. CDR3 length: 16 amino acids. Trimming cost V 0 bases and J 6 bases, with 14 bases left between them. CDR3 amino acids: CASSQDPGTPAGELFF. The CDR3 DNA reads as TGCGCCAGCAGCCAAGATCCGGGGACTCCGGCCGGGGAGCTGTTTTTT.

Only a few counts were recorded for this clone. V usage is TRBV5-8 and J usage is TRBJ1-2; D might be TRBD1 (6 bases). In germline, CDR1 is SGHTS, CDR2 YDEGEE. There are 14 residues in the CDR3. The V end lost 3 bases, the J end lost 6 bases, and 15 bases lay between the germline ends. The CDR3 nucleotides read TGTGCCAGCAGCTCAAAGGGGGTTTATCATGGCTACACCTTC. This translates into CASSSKGVYHGYTF.

The V gene is TRBV27, the J gene TRBJ1-3; D gene ambiguous. Germline CDR1 and CDR2: MNHEY and SMNVEV (reference sequence). Trimming shortened V by 5 bases and J by 3 bases, and 2 bases separated the two germline ends. CDR3 size: 11 residues. CDR3 nucleotides: TGTGCCAGCAGTATTGGAAACACCATATATTTT. It is translated as CASSIGNTIYF.

This clone occurred once. The rearrangement uses TRBV2 and TRBJ1-6; tentatively, D is TRBD1 (6 bases). Germline CDR1 and CDR2: SNHLY and FYNNEI. The CDR3 extends over 18 amino acids. The V gene lost 5 bases and the J gene lost 0 bases, with 17 bases spanning the gap. CDR3 DNA: TGTGCCAGCAGTCAGTGGGGGGCATCGAGCTCCTATAATTCACCCCTCCACTTT. Translated, it gives CASSQWGASSSYNSPLHF.